This T cell receptor beta chain is from a study of control samples from healthy donors and cancer patients. This CDR3 has 11 residues. V was pared by 0 bases and J by 6 bases, with 3 bases between. Germline V lookup: CDR1 DFQATT, CDR2 SNEGSKA (reference sequence). Comments on this clone: Distinct nucleotide sequences in the sample also encode this CDR3.

The table came from immunoSEQ multiplex PCR; TCRdb's copy has only in-frame clones and leaves some out. The sample shows under 65,000 clones, approximately 83% of them seen only once. Sequencing was carried out using PBMCs. The genes are TRBV20-1 and TRBJ2-1; no reliable D call. The TCR was taken from a woman aged 45-65 years with lung cancer. CDR3 region: CSARDRNEQFF. Here the CDR3 DNA reads TGCAGTGCTAGAGACCGCAATGAGCAGTTCTTC.